This T cell receptor beta chain was captured in a study of T cells in Graves' hyperthyroidism and ophthalmopathy (dated by TCRdb to between 2018 and 2021). Background for the entire study: Peripheral blood was sampled at the time of initial diagnosis, prior to any treatment. Whether ophthalmopathy could be predicted prospectively was tested in an independent validation cohort made up of approximately 19 hyperthyroidism patients plus 17 patients who later progressed to ophthalmopathy. TCR Vbeta CDR3 sequencing of some 140 peripheral blood samples (43 ophthalmopathy, 75 hyperthyroidism and some 17 progressor patients) is reported in the paper. The 95 to 100 discovery patients were divided at random into training and test sets in a 7:3 ratio. Thyroid tissue and blood T-cell repertoires from several Graves' hyperthyroidism patients were also compared in the study. TCR V-J signatures able to tell the groups apart were searched for in a discovery cohort of more than 90 patients, of whom approximately 40 had Graves' ophthalmopathy and roughly 58 had stable Graves' hyperthyroidism. Once sampling was done, hyperthyroidism patients were given methimazole at a starting dose of 30 mg daily, whereas ophthalmopathy patients were given high-dose intravenous methylprednisolone. Study-level results and caveats: Most expanded thyroid clonotypes (frequency above 0.001) were also found in blood, which suggests that blood repertoires may mirror thyroid immune responses. No statistical method was used to fix the sample size in advance, and group allocation was not hidden from the investigators. In validation, progression to ophthalmopathy was predicted by the model with 65% to 71% sensitivity and about 72% specificity, a median of roughly 6 months before onset. In cross-validation, a model built on a 13 V-J signature told ophthalmopathy apart from stable hyperthyroidism with 85% to 90% sensitivity and 81% to 82% specificity, and in testing the same model reached 80%/75%.

The CDR3 runs 12 amino acids, cysteine and phenylalanine included. CDR3 DNA is the only sequence kept; it has 36 bases, read in frame from the first base. The germline V gene (reference sequence) supplies CDR1 LNHDA and CDR2 SQIVND. Cut back by 3 bases and 5 bases, the V and J ends lie 5 bases apart. Ophthalmopathy patients had moderately to severely active disease, with a Clinical Activity Score of 3 or more, a NOSPECS grade of 4 or more, and a disease duration of less than 3 months. Exclusion was applied to patients with uncontrolled infections, other autoimmune diseases, pregnancy or lactation. Diagnoses relied on clinical symptoms, serum thyroxine and TRAb, thyroid ultrasound and orbital computed tomography. Ficoll-Paque density gradient centrifugation was used to isolate PBMCs from around 10 ml of fresh peripheral blood. Trizol reagent was used to extract total RNA, and RNA quality was then checked on an Agilent 2100 Bioanalyzer.

The TCR beta CDR3 regions were amplified from RNA transcripts. For the first round of RT-PCR on the TCR CDR3, the HTBI primer set was used together with the Qiagen OneStep RT-PCR kit. The libraries were constructed in a second round of multiplex PCR and then size-selected and purified. Sequencing of the libraries was done on an Illumina HiSeq2000 using paired-end 100 bp reads. The published analysis was carried out like this. Raw data were processed with SOAPnuke, discarding reads with adapters, uncalled bases, mean Phred below 15, or no exact constant-primer or identifier match. COPE v1.2.5 was used to merge the high-quality paired reads, and each unique nucleotide sequence was defined as a clonotype. MiTCR v1.1 was used to align clonotypes to the IMGT TRBV, TRBD and TRBJ reference segments. The analysis included only V-J combinations with a frequency above 0.0001, which together covered around 99% of the repertoires. A TCS score was defined as the ratio between F50 (clonal expansion) and ExV (chaos), using BLOSUM62-based TCRdist between CDR3 peptides within each V-J. Welch's t-statistics and random forest reduced around 520 V-J features to about 12, which were used in a naive Bayes classifier (R e1071). TCRdb passed the public sequencing reads through fastp at Q25 and MiXCR, retaining productive beta sequences. Every distinct CDR3 protein forms one entry, paired with its most common genes and DNA. TCRdb assigned the V and J calls; the authors' analysis was not used. This sample has approximately 330,000 distinct CDR3 sequences in its table, and approximately 13% of those were observed once. Of the sample, 30% to 40% falls within the top ten clones.

In this sample, this clonotype turned up many times. The antigen it recognizes is unknown. Base-call qualities are not available, and no considerably larger clone is one nucleotide away. The sample was blood. The rearrangement joined TRBV19 to TRBJ1-5; the D segment cannot be called with confidence. The receptor was derived from a middle-aged woman with Graves' ophthalmopathy. The DNA sequence reads TGTGCCAGTAGTATGTCGGATCAGCCCCAGCATTTT. It encodes CASSMSDQPQHF.